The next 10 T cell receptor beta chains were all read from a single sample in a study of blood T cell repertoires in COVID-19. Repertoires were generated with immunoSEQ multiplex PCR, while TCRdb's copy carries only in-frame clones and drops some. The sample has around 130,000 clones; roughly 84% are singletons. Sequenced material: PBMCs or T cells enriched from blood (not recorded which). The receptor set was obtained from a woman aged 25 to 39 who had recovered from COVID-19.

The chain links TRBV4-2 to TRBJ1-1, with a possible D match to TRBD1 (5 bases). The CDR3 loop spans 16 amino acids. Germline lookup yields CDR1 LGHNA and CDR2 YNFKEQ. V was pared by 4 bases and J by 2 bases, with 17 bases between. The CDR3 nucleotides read TGTGCCAGCAGCCCCCTTACCGAAGACAGCAACACTGAAGCTTTCTTT. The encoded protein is CASSPLTEDSNTEAFF.

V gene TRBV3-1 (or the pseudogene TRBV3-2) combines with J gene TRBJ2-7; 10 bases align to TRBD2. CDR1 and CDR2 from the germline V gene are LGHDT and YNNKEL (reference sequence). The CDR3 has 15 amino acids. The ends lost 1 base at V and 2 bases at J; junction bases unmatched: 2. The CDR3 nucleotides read TGTGCCAGCAGCCAAGCCACTAGCGGGGCCTACGAGCAGTACTTC. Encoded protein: CASSQATSGAYEQYF.

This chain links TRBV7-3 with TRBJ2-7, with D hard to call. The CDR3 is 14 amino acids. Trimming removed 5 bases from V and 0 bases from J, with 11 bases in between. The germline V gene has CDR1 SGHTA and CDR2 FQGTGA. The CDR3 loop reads CASSPRADSYEQYF. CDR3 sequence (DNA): TGTGCCAGCAGCCCCCGCGCGGACTCCTACGAGCAGTACTTC.

The CDR3 nucleotides read TGTGCCAGCAGCTTAATGGGGGACAGTTACGAGCAGTACTTC. Encoded protein: CASSLMGDSYEQYF. The rearrangement links TRBV7-3 to TRBJ2-7, with TRBD1 identical over 7 bases. Losses at the gene ends were 1 base for V and 4 bases for J; bases not matched to a gene: 4. Germline-derived CDR1 and CDR2 are SGHTA and FQGTGA. This CDR3 contains 14 residues.

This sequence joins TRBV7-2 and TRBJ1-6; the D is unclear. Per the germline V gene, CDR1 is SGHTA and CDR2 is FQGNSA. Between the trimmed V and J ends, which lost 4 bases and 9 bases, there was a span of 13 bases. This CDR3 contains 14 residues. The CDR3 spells CASSSDGGFSPLHF. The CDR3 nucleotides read TGTGCCAGCAGCTCGGACGGAGGCTTTTCACCCCTCCACTTT.

The CDR3 coding sequence is TGTGCTTCTAGTCGTTGGGAGCAGTTCTTC. Translation gives CASSRWEQFF. The chain joins TRBV28 to TRBJ2-1; D gene ambiguous. CDR1 and CDR2 from the germline V gene are MDHEN and SYDVKM. CDR3 length: 10 amino acids.

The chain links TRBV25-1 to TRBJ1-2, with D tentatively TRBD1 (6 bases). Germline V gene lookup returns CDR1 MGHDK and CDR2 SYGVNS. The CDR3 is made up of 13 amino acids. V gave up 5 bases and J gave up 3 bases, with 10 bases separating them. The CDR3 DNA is TGTGCCAGCAGTTTAAACAGGGACTATGGCTACACCTTC. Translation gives CASSLNRDYGYTF.

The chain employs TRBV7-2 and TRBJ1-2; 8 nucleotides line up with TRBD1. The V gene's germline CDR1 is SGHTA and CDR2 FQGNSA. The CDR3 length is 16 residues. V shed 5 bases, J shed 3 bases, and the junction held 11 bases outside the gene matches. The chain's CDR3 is CASSPSPGQVDYGYTF. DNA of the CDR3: TGTGCCAGCAGCCCTAGCCCGGGACAGGTCGACTATGGCTACACCTTC.

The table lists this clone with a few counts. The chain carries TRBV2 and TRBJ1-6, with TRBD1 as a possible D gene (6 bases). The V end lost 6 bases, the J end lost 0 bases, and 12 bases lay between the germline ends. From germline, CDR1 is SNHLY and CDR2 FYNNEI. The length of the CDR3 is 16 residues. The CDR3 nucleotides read TGTGCCAGCAGCAGTTCAGGGGCCTCCTATAATTCACCCCTCCACTTT. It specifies CASSSSGASYNSPLHF. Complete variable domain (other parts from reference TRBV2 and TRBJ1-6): EPEVTQTPSHQVTQMGQEVILRCVPISNHLYFYWYRQILGQKVEFLVSFYNNEISEKSEIFDDQFSVERPDGSNFTLKIRSTKLEDSAMYFCASSSSGASYNSPLHFGNGTRLTVT.

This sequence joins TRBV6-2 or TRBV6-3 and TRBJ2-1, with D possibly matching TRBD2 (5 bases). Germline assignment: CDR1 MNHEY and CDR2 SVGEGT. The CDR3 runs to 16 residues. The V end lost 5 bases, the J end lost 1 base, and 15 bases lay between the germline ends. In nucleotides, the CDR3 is TGTGCCAGCAGTGGGCGGGTCGGGCCGTCCTACAATGAGCAGTTCTTC. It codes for CASSGRVGPSYNEQFF.